The 2 T cell receptor beta chains below all came from one sample that was sequenced in a study of shared T cell receptors in the human thymus. Clones were sequenced by immunoSEQ multiplex PCR, and TCRdb holds only the in-frame ones, with some missing. In the table there are roughly 410,000 clones, more than 85% of which are singletons. What was sequenced was thymocytes. These receptors all stem from a human donor.

The chain employs TRBV6-1 and TRBJ2-5, with 8 bases lining up with TRBD1. Germline lookup yields CDR1 MNHNS and CDR2 SASEGT. Unmatched junction bases numbered 7, after V lost 5 bases and J lost 5 bases. This CDR3 region has 14 residues. The CDR3 DNA sequence: TGTGCCAGCAGTATCGGACAGGGCGGGGAGACCCAGTACTTC. This sequence encodes CASSIGQGGETQYF.

The chain carries TRBV4-1 and TRBJ2-7, with 9 bases lining up with TRBD1. This CDR3 region has 15 residues. J lost 3 bases, V lost 1 base, and 4 bases had no gene match. CDR1 is MGHRA, CDR2 YSYEKL, per germline. CDR3 sequence: CASSQGTGDFYEQYF. CDR3 nucleotide sequence: TGCGCCAGCAGCCAAGGGACAGGGGATTTCTACGAGCAGTACTTC.